This TCR beta chain was observed in a study of T cells in Graves' hyperthyroidism and ophthalmopathy. Amplified TCR beta CDR3 regions came from RNA transcripts. During a first-round RT-PCR of the TCR CDR3, the HTBI primer set was used. TCRdb processed the multiplex PCR reads anew with MiXCR; each CDR3 protein has one entry. The sample has fewer than 750,000 distinct CDR3 sequences; about 43% are singletons. This clonotype was counted many times. The antigen is not known. V shed 7 bases and J shed 2 bases, with 12 bases lying between them. Germline-derived CDR1 and CDR2 are SGHKS and YYEKEE (reference sequence). CDR3 length: 13 amino acids. The study's findings and limits: Separation of ophthalmopathy from stable hyperthyroidism was achieved by a 13 V-J model. The model foresaw ophthalmopathy a median 6.5 months prior to onset.

Sequences were obtained from peripheral blood or thyroid tissue (not recorded which). This TCR was sampled from a woman aged 18-29 years with Graves' hyperthyroidism. V is TRBV5-5 and J is TRBJ1-1; a weak D match, TRBD1 (5 bases). The DNA for the CDR3 is TGTGCCAGCTCCGGGACGGACAACACTGAAGCTTTCTTT. It codes for CASSGTDNTEAFF.